The 25 T cell receptor beta chains presented below share a single source sample, sequenced in a study of T cell clones after liver transplantation. Method: immunoSEQ multiplex PCR; TCRdb's copy keeps in-frame clones and lacks some. Of around 78,000 clones listed, 83% were seen once; the top ten hold roughly 3%. The specimen was CD4+ T cells from blood, collected at the 22-month timepoint. Every receptor here comes from a human patient who received a liver transplant. Some of the T cells might come from the graft donor.

This clone was observed once. The V gene is TRBV11-2, the J gene TRBJ2-2, with D perhaps TRBD2 (6 bases). The CDR3 is 17 residues long. Trimming removed 2 bases from V and 6 bases from J, with 19 bases in between. Germline V gene lookup returns CDR1 SGHAT and CDR2 FQNNGV. CDR3: CASSLSVSLARSGELFF. In DNA form, the CDR3 reads TGTGCCAGCAGCTTATCAGTCAGTCTAGCGCGGTCCGGGGAGCTGTTTTTT.

The chain carries TRBV6-1 and TRBJ1-5, with D uncertain. Trimming removed 8 bases from V and 7 bases from J, with 15 bases in between. Germline CDR1 MNHNS, CDR2 SASEGT. The CDR3 is made up of 13 amino acids. The CDR3: CASQARAGQPQHF. As DNA, the CDR3 is TGTGCCAGCCAGGCGAGGGCGGGACAGCCCCAGCATTTT.

The rearrangement links TRBV19 to TRBJ2-5, with D perhaps assigned TRBD1 or TRBD2 (6 bases each). This CDR3 contains 14 residues. The V end lost 10 bases, the J end lost 7 bases, and 22 bases lay between the germline ends. Germline V lookup: CDR1 LNHDA, CDR2 SQIVND (reference sequence). As DNA, the CDR3 is TGTGCCACTAGGCCCCCGGGGGCGCCGGGGACCCAGTACTTC. This codes for CATRPPGAPGTQYF.

The rearrangement links TRBV6-1 to TRBJ2-7; possible D gene TRBD1, 6 bases. Germline lookup yields CDR1 MNHNS and CDR2 SASEGT. The CDR3 length is 12 residues. Deletions cut 10 bases from V and 4 bases from J, with 14 bases between. CDR3 loop: CATFGQTYEQYF. The CDR3 DNA is TGTGCCACCTTTGGACAGACGTACGAGCAGTACTTC.

The chain uses TRBV18 and TRBJ2-1, with D possibly matching TRBD1 (6 bases). This CDR3 is built from 14 residues. Germline lookup yields CDR1 KGHSH and CDR2 LQKENI. The V and J ends lost 3 bases and 9 bases respectively, with 15 bases between them. As DNA, the CDR3 is TGTGCCAGCTCACCTCAAGGGGGATCTAGTGAGCAGTTCTTC. Amino acids: CASSPQGGSSEQFF.

This chain uses TRBV7-9 with TRBJ2-5; 7 bases are shared with TRBD2. The CDR3 is 16 amino acids. After removal of 5 bases from V and 5 bases from J, the junction contained 14 bases not matched to a gene. Germline V gene data show CDR1 as SEHNR and CDR2 as FQNEAQ (reference sequence). The CDR3 DNA reads as TGTGCCAGCAGCCCACAAGCGGGGTTGGTGGGGGAGACCCAGTACTTC. Translating gives CASSPQAGLVGETQYF.

The rearrangement uses TRBV5-1 and TRBJ2-1, with TRBD2 matching over 14 bases. Germline V gene sequence: CDR1 SGHRS, CDR2 YFSETQ. Losses at the gene ends were 3 bases for V and 6 bases for J; bases not matched to a gene: 8. The CDR3 consists of 17 residues. CDR3 protein: CASSSGLAGGTINEQFF. In DNA form, the CDR3 reads TGCGCCAGCAGCTCCGGACTAGCGGGAGGCACGATCAATGAGCAGTTCTTC.

This clone was picked up a small number of times. Different DNA sequences within this sample yield the same CDR3. This sequence joins TRBV5-4 and TRBJ1-1; D unresolved. Germline lookup yields CDR1 SGHNT and CDR2 YYREEE (reference sequence). The CDR3 runs to 13 residues. V was shortened by 0 bases and J by 4 bases, with 7 bases between the two germline ends. For the CDR3, the DNA is TGTGCCAGCAGCTTGGGTGGCGGCACTGAAGCTTTCTTT. Amino acid sequence: CASSLGGGTEAFF.

This clone occurred a few times. The J gene is TRBJ1-3, the V gene TRBV6-5, with a possible D match to TRBD1 (6 bases). The CDR3 runs 14 residues. The V gene lost 5 bases and the J gene lost 3 bases, with 11 bases spanning the gap. Looked up from germline, CDR1 is MNHEY and CDR2 is SVGAGI. CDR3 in DNA: TGTGCCAGCAGTGAGACAGGAGGTGGAAACACCATATATTTT. Encoded protein: CASSETGGGNTIYF.

The chain uses TRBV2 and TRBJ2-5, with D unclear. Germline CDR1 SNHLY, CDR2 FYNNEI. The V end was cut by 7 bases, the J end by 2 bases, with 14 bases between. This CDR3 region has 14 residues. The CDR3 loop reads CASMIDLDQETQYF. CDR3 sequence (DNA): TGTGCCAGCATGATCGATCTAGATCAAGAGACCCAGTACTTC.

In this sample, this clone turned up once. The chain employs TRBV30 and TRBJ2-7; the D call may be TRBD1 or TRBD2 (9 bases each). Germline assignment: CDR1 GTSNPN and CDR2 SVGIG (reference sequence). Trimming pared 5 bases from V and 6 bases from J, leaving 23 bases between. This CDR3 has 15 residues. This CDR3 is CAWLAGQGLHSEQYF. DNA for the CDR3: TGTGCCTGGCTAGCGGGACAGGGCCTCCATTCCGAGCAGTACTTC.

The rearrangement uses TRBV28 and TRBJ2-7; D unclear. CDR1 is MDHEN and CDR2 is SYDVKM in the germline V gene. Trimming took 1 base from V and 0 from J, leaving 1 base between them. The CDR3 contains 12 residues. CDR3 amino acids: CASSLYSYEQYF. The CDR3, as DNA: TGTGCCAGCAGTTTATACTCCTACGAGCAGTACTTC.

The chain is built from TRBV5-1 and TRBJ2-3; 7 nucleotides match TRBD2. The CDR3 loop spans 15 amino acids. Germline CDR1 reads SGHRS; CDR2 reads YFSETQ. V lost 4 bases, J lost 0 bases, and 5 bases stayed unmatched. CDR3: CASSGGDGSTDTQYF. CDR3 sequence (DNA): TGCGCCAGCAGCGGGGGGGACGGGAGCACAGATACGCAGTATTTT.

The chain uses TRBV6-5 and TRBJ2-7; 7 bases are a match to TRBD1. The V gene end was trimmed by 6 bases and the J gene end by 5 bases; junction bases not matched to a gene: 13. The CDR3 length is 15 residues. Germline V CDR1 and CDR2: MNHEY, SVGAGI. CDR3 amino acids: CASSTPSRQGHEQYF. CDR3 sequence (DNA): TGTGCCAGCAGCACCCCCTCCAGACAGGGCCACGAGCAGTACTTC.

In DNA form, the CDR3 reads TGTGCCAGCGTGTTAGAGCGGGAGGTAACAGATACGCAGTATTTT. Translation: CASVLEREVTDTQYF. V is TRBV7-8 and J is TRBJ2-3, with TRBD2 matching over 9 bases. V shed 8 bases, J shed 3 bases, and the junction held 9 bases outside the gene matches. Germline loops: CDR1 SGHVS, CDR2 FQNEAQ. CDR3 length: 15 amino acids.

CDR3 protein: CASSPTSGGNNEQFF. Here the CDR3 DNA reads TGTGCCAGCAGCCCCACTAGCGGGGGGAACAATGAGCAGTTCTTC. V and J are TRBV4-2 and TRBJ2-1, with TRBD2 matching 12 bases. The CDR3 has 15 amino acids. Unmatched junction bases numbered 3, after V lost 4 bases and J lost 5 bases. The germline V gene has CDR1 LGHNA and CDR2 YNFKEQ.

This clone has only one observation. The chain has TRBV19 and TRBJ2-3, with 7 bases matching TRBD1. Germline V lookup: CDR1 LNHDA, CDR2 SQIVND (reference sequence). The ends lost 9 bases at V and 1 base at J; junction bases unmatched: 7. The CDR3 has 14 amino acids. CDR3 sequence: CASMRTGGTDTQYF. The CDR3 DNA follows: TGTGCCAGCATGAGGACAGGAGGCACAGATACGCAGTATTTT.

This clone came up once. The chain carries TRBV6-6 and TRBJ1-1; D ambiguous. The CDR3 consists of 14 residues. Trimming cost V 8 bases and J 4 bases, with 17 bases left between them. Germline V CDR1 and CDR2: MNHNY, SVGAGI (reference sequence). CDR3 sequence: CASGSFRGSTEAFF. The DNA of the CDR3 is TGTGCCAGCGGTAGCTTTAGAGGGTCCACTGAAGCTTTCTTT.

The chain is built from TRBV10-3 and TRBJ2-3; the match to TRBD1 covers 10 bases. This CDR3 contains 15 residues. V was clipped by 6 bases and J by 3 bases; unmatched bases: 6. The germline V gene has CDR1 ENHRY and CDR2 SYGVKD. Written as DNA, the CDR3 is TGTGCCATCAGCCGGACAGGGGGGTTGACAGATACGCAGTATTTT. Its protein is CAISRTGGLTDTQYF.

This chain joins TRBV7-2 and TRBJ2-5; D is unresolved. V lost 1 base, J lost 1 base, and 7 bases lay in between. In germline, CDR1 is SGHTA, CDR2 FQGNSA. This CDR3 contains 14 residues. The CDR3 spells CASSLDHGQETQYF. As DNA, the CDR3 is TGTGCCAGCAGCTTAGATCATGGCCAAGAGACCCAGTACTTC.

The V call is TRBV5-4, the J call TRBJ2-3, with 8 bases identical to TRBD1. This CDR3 has 15 amino acids. CDR1 and CDR2 (germline): SGHNT, YYREEE (reference sequence). J was trimmed by 1 base and V by 4 bases; bases with no gene match: 5. DNA of the CDR3: TGTGCCAGCAGCGCAGGGGGCGCGGGCACAGATACGCAGTATTTT. Translation: CASSAGGAGTDTQYF.

The gene calls are TRBV4-1 and TRBJ2-2, with D maybe TRBD2 (6 bases). Germline CDR1 is MGHRA and CDR2 is YSYEKL. The CDR3 covers 17 residues. The V end was cut by 3 bases, the J end by 2 bases, with 16 bases between. Here the CDR3 reads CASSQSWRDGNTGELFF. The CDR3 DNA reads TGCGCCAGCAGCCAGTCGTGGCGGGACGGCAACACCGGGGAGCTGTTTTTT.

The chain employs TRBV18 and TRBJ2-2; TRBD2 matches at 11 bases. Trimming cost V 8 bases and J 4 bases; bases outside gene matches: 3. CDR1 is KGHSH, CDR2 LQKENI, per germline. The CDR3 is 14 amino acids. DNA for the CDR3: TGTGCCAGCCACGGACTAGCGGGCACCGGGGAGCTGTTTTTT. Protein: CASHGLAGTGELFF.

The chain joins TRBV10-3 to TRBJ2-5, with D uncertain. The germline V and J ends were trimmed by 10 bases and 0 bases, with 15 bases remaining between them. CDR3 length: 14 residues. Germline CDR1 reads ENHRY; CDR2 reads SYGVKD. CDR3 region: CATAGRTDQETQYF. The CDR3 bases are TGTGCCACCGCTGGACGCACGGACCAAGAGACCCAGTACTTC.

DNA of the CDR3: TGTGCCAGCAGGCTTTCGGGATATGGCTACACCTTC. Protein sequence: CASRLSGYGYTF. This chain connects TRBV28 to TRBJ1-2; D uncertain. This CDR3 spans 12 amino acids. Trimming shortened V by 6 bases and J by 5 bases, and 10 bases separated the two germline ends. The V gene's germline CDR1 is MDHEN and CDR2 SYDVKM.